This record looks at one TCR beta chain sequence and its context. The data belong to a study of blood T cell repertoires in COVID-19. The wider study: Samples came from the United States, Italy and Spain, spanning acute and convalescent COVID-19.

Original data processing: Amplification from reference gene primers served as the basis for estimated nucleated cell counts. Profiling relied on immunoSEQ multiplex PCR, and the TCRdb table lists in-frame clones only, not all of them. V, J and clone size are taken as reported in that table, and D and trimming were inferred from the DNA itself. The profile shows some 190,000 clones, 70% to 80% of them singletons. CDR1 MDHEN and CDR2 SYDVKM come from the germline V gene. The junction had 7 bases not matched to a gene; V was cut back by 5 bases and J by 5 bases. The CDR3 extends over 15 amino acids. This clonotype originated in a woman aged 45-60 years with acute or convalescent COVID-19. This chain links TRBV28 with TRBJ2-5; 11 bases line up with TRBD2. The sequenced material came from peripheral blood. CDR3 protein: CASSRSGRARETQYF. The CDR3 DNA is TGTGCCAGCAGTCGTAGCGGGAGGGCAAGGGAGACCCAGTACTTC.